These 14 T cell receptor beta chains originate from one sample sequenced in a study of neoadjuvant anti-PD-1 for oral cavity cancer. Produced via immunoSEQ multiplex PCR; TCRdb's table is partial and in-frame only. Here the sample spans tens of thousands of clones, 79% being singletons. The material was PBMCs, obtained before nivolumab (anti-PD-1) treatment. The receptor source for this set is a person aged 35 to 85 with oral cavity squamous cell carcinoma.

This rearrangement joins TRBV28 to TRBJ2-2, with D perhaps TRBD1 (5 bases). V lost 5 bases and J lost 1, with 11 bases in between. Germline V gives CDR1 MDHEN, CDR2 SYDVKM. This CDR3 comprises 15 residues. The CDR3: CASSVRAVNTGELFF. The CDR3 DNA reads TGTGCCAGCAGTGTCAGGGCGGTGAACACCGGGGAGCTGTTTTTT.

The rearrangement joins TRBV14 to TRBJ1-4; perhaps TRBD1 as D (6 bases). Germline CDR1 and CDR2: SGHDN and FVKESK. There are 13 residues in the CDR3. The germline V and J ends were trimmed by 4 bases and 5 bases, with 8 bases remaining between them. The CDR3 nucleotides are TGTGCCAGCAGCCGGGGGCCAAATGAAAAACTGTTTTTT. It is translated as CASSRGPNEKLFF.

This chain joins TRBV27 and TRBJ2-7; TRBD1 matches 7 bases. Trimming at V came to 7 bases and at J to 3 bases, leaving 12 bases not matched to a gene. The CDR3 is 15 residues long. Germline CDR1 and CDR2: MNHEY and SMNVEV (reference sequence). The CDR3 bases are TGTGCCAGCAAGCAAACAGGGGATTCCTTCTACGAGCAGTACTTC. As protein: CASKQTGDSFYEQYF.

This chain joins TRBV6-1 and TRBJ1-2; D remains unclear. V lost 7 bases, J lost 4 bases, and 19 bases lay in between. This CDR3 has 15 residues. From germline, CDR1 is MNHNS and CDR2 SASEGT. The CDR3 sequence: CASTVQPMSSYGYTF. CDR3 coding DNA: TGTGCCAGCACTGTACAACCAATGTCGTCCTATGGCTACACCTTC.

V gene TRBV5-1 combines with J gene TRBJ1-1; D may be TRBD1 (6 bases). The CDR3 length is 14 residues. Trimming stripped 3 bases from V and 3 bases from J, with 12 bases between. Germline CDR1 SGHRS, CDR2 YFSETQ. DNA for the CDR3: TGCGCCAGCAGCTGGCGGACAGCCGACACTGAAGCTTTCTTT. Its translation: CASSWRTADTEAFF.

The rearrangement links TRBV10-3 to TRBJ2-3; D remains ambiguous. Trimming left V 2 bases short and J 1 base short, with 13 bases between. The CDR3 spans 16 residues. CDR1 and CDR2 from the germline V gene are ENHRY and SYGVKD. The CDR3 DNA follows: TGTGCCATCAGTGAGCGGGTCCCTGGTGGCACAGATACGCAGTATTTT. It specifies CAISERVPGGTDTQYF.

J is TRBJ1-1 and V is TRBV10-1, with D tentatively TRBD1 (5 bases). The CDR3 extends over 13 amino acids. CDR1 WNHNN and CDR2 SYGVQD come from the germline V gene (reference sequence). The V and J ends lost 6 bases and 4 bases respectively, with 12 bases between them. The CDR3 DNA reads as TGCGCCAGCAGCGTTACAGGAGGCACTGAAGCTTTCTTT. It specifies CASSVTGGTEAFF.

The chain is built from TRBV15 and TRBJ2-7; D may be TRBD1 (6 bases). The germline V and J ends were trimmed by 0 bases and 5 bases, with 8 bases remaining between them. CDR1 LNHNV and CDR2 YYDKDF come from the germline V gene (reference sequence). This CDR3 is built from 13 residues. DNA for the CDR3: TGTGCCACCAGCAGAGATCCAGGGGACGAGCAGTACTTC. It encodes CATSRDPGDEQYF.

V gene TRBV5-1 combines with J gene TRBJ1-6, with 10 bases that match TRBD1. The CDR3 loop spans 17 amino acids. Germline CDR1 SGHRS, CDR2 YFSETQ. The V segment lost 2 bases and the J segment 7 bases; nucleotides outside the gene matches: 9. The CDR3 spells CASSFRDRGSGNSPLHF. The CDR3 region has the DNA TGCGCCAGCAGCTTCCGGGACAGGGGATCAGGCAATTCACCCCTCCACTTT.

This chain joins TRBV7-2 and TRBJ1-5; D not resolved. CDR3 size: 14 residues. Germline assignment: CDR1 SGHTA and CDR2 FQGNSA. V was trimmed by 6 bases and J by 1 base, leaving 10 bases between them. CDR3 residues: CASSPNWSNQPQHF. In DNA form, the CDR3 reads TGTGCCAGCAGTCCGAATTGGAGCAATCAGCCCCAGCATTTT.

The J gene is TRBJ1-4, the V gene TRBV4-2; D uncertain. CDR1 LGHNA and CDR2 YNFKEQ come from the germline V gene. The CDR3 covers 13 residues. Trimming shortened V by 0 bases and J by 8 bases, and 7 bases separated the two germline ends. The CDR3, as DNA: TGTGCCAGCAGCCAAGATCTTCCCGAAAAACTGTTTTTT. This translates into CASSQDLPEKLFF.

This clone has only one observation. The V call is TRBV28, the J call TRBJ1-1; D not certain. Trimming cost V 2 bases and J 1 base, with 17 bases left between them. Germline CDR1 and CDR2: MDHEN and SYDVKM. The CDR3 has 17 residues. CDR3 in amino acids: CASSLVGLTLGNTEAFF. As DNA, the CDR3 is TGTGCCAGCAGTTTAGTCGGGCTGACGCTAGGGAACACTGAAGCTTTCTTT.

The rearrangement links TRBV11-3 to TRBJ1-5; TRBD1 aligns across 8 bases. Per germline, CDR1 SGHNT and CDR2 YENEEA. The CDR3 has 18 amino acids. The trim removed 7 bases at V and 0 bases at J, leaving 14 bases unmatched. CDR3 sequence (DNA): TGTGCCAGCATCGAGGACAGGGCACTCCGTTATAGCAATCAGCCCCAGCATTTT. Its translation is CASIEDRALRYSNQPQHF.

This clone was seen only a few times. The chain is built from TRBV6-5 and TRBJ1-2; maybe TRBD1 (6 bases). CDR1 is MNHEY, CDR2 SVGAGI, per germline. V lost 8 bases and J lost 7, with 11 bases in between. The CDR3 spans 11 residues. The CDR3 coding sequence is TGTGCCAGCCAAGGGGGGGCTGGCTACACCTTC. Amino acids: CASQGGAGYTF.